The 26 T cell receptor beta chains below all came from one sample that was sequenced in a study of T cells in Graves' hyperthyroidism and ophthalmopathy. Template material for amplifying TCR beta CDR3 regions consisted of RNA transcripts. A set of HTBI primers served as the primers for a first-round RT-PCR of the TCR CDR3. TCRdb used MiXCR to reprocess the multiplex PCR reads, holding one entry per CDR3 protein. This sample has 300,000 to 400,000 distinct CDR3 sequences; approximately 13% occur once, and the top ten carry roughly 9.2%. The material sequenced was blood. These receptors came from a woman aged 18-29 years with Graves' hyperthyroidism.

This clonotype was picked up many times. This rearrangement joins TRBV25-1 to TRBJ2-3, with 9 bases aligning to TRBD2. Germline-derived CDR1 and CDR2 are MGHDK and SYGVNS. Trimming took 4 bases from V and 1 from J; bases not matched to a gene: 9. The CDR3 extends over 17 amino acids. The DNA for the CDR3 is TGTGCCAGCAGTGCACTAGCGGGCGGAGAGGGCACAGATACGCAGTATTTT. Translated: CASSALAGGEGTDTQYF.

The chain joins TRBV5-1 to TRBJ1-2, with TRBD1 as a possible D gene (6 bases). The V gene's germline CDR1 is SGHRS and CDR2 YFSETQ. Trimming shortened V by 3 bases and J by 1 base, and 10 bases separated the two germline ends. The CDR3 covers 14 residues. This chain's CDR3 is CASSSEDSNYGYTF. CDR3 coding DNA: TGCGCCAGCAGCTCCGAGGACAGTAACTATGGCTACACCTTC.

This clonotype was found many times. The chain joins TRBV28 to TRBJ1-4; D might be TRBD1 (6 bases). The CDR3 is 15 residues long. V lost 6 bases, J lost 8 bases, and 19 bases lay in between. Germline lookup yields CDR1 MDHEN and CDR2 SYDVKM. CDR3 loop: CASSPPAQGREKLFF. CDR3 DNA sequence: TGTGCCAGCAGCCCCCCGGCGCAGGGGAGGGAAAAACTGTTTTTT.

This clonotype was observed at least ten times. The DNA for the CDR3 is TGTGCCAGCAGCCCCGAGCGGCGGGGACGGAACACCTATGGCTACACCTTC. Translation gives CASSPERRGRNTYGYTF. The chain has TRBV7-3 and TRBJ1-2; D might be TRBD1 (5 bases). The CDR3 loop spans 17 amino acids. In germline, CDR1 is SGHTA, CDR2 FQGTGA. V lost 5 bases and J lost 4, with 23 bases in between.

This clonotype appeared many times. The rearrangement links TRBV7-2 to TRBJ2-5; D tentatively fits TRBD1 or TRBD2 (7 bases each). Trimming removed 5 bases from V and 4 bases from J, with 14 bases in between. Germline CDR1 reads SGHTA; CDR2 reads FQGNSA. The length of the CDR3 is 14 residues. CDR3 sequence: CASSPQGGLETQYF. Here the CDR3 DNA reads TGTGCCAGCAGCCCCCAGGGGGGGCTAGAGACCCAGTACTTC.

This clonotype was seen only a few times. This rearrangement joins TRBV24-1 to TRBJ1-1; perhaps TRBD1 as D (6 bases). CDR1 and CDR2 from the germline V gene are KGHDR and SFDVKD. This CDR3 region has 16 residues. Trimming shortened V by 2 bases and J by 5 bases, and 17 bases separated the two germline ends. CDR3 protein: CATSDSNRAGGTEAFF. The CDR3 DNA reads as TGTGCCACCAGTGATTCCAACAGGGCGGGAGGGACTGAAGCTTTCTTT.

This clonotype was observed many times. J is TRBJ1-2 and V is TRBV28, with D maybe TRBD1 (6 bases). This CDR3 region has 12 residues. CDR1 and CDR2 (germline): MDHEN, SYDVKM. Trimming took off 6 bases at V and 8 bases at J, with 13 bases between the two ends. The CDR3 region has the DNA TGTGCCAGCAGCCAGACAGGAGGAGGCTACACCTTC. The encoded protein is CASSQTGGGYTF.

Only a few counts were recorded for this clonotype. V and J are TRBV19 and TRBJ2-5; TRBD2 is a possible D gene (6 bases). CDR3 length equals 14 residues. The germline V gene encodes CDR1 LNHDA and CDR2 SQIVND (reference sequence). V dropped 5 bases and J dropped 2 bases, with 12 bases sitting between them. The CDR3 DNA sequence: TGTGCCAGTAGTCCTGGAGGGGCGCAAGAGACCCAGTACTTC. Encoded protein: CASSPGGAQETQYF.

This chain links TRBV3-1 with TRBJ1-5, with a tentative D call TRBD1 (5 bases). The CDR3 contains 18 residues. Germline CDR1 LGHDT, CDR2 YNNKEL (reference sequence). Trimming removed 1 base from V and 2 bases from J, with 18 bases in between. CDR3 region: CASSQGGGWALGNQPQHF. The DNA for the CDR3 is TGTGCCAGCAGCCAAGGGGGGGGGTGGGCACTGGGCAATCAGCCCCAGCATTTT.

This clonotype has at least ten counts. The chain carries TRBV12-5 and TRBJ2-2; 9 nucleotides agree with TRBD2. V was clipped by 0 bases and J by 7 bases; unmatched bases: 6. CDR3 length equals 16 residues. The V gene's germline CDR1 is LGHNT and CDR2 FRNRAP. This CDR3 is CASGLVVAGEVGELFF. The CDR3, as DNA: TGTGCTAGTGGTTTGGTGGTAGCGGGAGAGGTCGGGGAGCTGTTTTTT.

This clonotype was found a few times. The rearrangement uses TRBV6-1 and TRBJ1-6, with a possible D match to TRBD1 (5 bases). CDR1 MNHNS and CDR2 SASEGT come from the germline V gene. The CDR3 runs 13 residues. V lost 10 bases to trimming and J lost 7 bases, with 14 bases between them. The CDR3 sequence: CATRDSQNSPLHF. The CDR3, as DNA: TGTGCCACCAGAGACAGCCAAAATTCACCCCTCCACTTT.

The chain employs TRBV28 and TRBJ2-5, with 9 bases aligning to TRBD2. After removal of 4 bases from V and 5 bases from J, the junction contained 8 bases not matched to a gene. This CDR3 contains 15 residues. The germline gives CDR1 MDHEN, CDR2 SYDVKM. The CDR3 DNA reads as TGTGCCAGCAGTTCTGACGGGACTAGCTTTGAGACCCAGTACTTC. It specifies CASSSDGTSFETQYF.

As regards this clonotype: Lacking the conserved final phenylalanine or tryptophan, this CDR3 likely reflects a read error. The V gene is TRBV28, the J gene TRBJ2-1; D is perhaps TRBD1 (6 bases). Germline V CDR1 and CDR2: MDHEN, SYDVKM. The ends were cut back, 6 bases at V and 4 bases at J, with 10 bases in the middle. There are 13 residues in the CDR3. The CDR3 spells CASRGQPYNEQFL. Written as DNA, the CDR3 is TGTGCCAGCAGGGGACAACCGTACAATGAGCAGTTCCTC.

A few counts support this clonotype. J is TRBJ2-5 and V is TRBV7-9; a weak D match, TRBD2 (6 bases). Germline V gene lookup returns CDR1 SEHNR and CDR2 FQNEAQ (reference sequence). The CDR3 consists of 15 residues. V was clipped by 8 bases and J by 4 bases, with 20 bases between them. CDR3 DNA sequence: TGTGCCAGCCGCCCCTTGGGACTTTCGGGAGAGACCCAGTACTTC. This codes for CASRPLGLSGETQYF.

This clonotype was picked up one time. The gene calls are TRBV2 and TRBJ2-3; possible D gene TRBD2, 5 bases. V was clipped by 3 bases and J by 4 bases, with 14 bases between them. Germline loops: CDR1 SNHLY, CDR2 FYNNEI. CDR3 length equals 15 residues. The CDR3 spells CASSEGAVNPDTQYF. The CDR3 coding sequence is TGTGCCAGCAGTGAGGGAGCGGTGAACCCAGATACGCAGTATTTT.

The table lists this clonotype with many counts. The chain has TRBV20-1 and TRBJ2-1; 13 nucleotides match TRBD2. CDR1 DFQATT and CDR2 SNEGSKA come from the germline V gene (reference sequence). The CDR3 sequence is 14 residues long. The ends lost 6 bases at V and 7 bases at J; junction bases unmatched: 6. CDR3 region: CSAPTSGGMNEQFF. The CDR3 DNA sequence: TGCAGTGCACCGACTAGCGGGGGGATGAATGAGCAGTTCTTC.

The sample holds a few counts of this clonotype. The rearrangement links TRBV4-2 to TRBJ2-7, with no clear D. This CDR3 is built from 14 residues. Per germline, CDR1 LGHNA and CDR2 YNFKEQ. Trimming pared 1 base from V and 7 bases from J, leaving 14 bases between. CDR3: CASSQGQTAREQYF. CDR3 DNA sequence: TGTGCCAGCAGCCAAGGCCAAACAGCCAGAGAGCAGTACTTC.

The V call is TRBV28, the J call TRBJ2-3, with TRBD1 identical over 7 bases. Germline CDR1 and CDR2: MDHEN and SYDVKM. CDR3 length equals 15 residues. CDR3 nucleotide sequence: TGTGCTACCGATAAGGGGGCCCCTAGCACAGATACGCAGTATTTT. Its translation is CATDKGAPSTDTQYF. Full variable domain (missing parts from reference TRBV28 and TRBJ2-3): DVKVTQSSRYLVKRTGEKVFLECVQDMDHENMFWYRQDPGLGLRLIYFSYDVKMKEKGDIPEGYSVSREKKERFSLILESASTNQTSMYLCATDKGAPSTDTQYFGPGTRLTVL.

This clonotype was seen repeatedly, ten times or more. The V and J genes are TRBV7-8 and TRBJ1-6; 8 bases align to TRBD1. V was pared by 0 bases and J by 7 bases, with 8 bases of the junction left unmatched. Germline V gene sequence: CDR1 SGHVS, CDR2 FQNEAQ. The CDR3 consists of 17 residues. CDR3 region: CASSLASGGASNSPLHF. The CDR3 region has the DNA TGTGCCAGCAGCTTAGCATCAGGGGGCGCCTCCAATTCACCCCTCCACTTT.

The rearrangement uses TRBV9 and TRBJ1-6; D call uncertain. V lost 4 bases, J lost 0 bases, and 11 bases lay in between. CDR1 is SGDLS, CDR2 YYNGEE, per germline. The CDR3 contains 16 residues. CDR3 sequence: CASSNRESSYNSPLHF. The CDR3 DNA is TGTGCCAGCAGCAACCGGGAGAGCTCCTATAATTCACCCCTCCACTTT.

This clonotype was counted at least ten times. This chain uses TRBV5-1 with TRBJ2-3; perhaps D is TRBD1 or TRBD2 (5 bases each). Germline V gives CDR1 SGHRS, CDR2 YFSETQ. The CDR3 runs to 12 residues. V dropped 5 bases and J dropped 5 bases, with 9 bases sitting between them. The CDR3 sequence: CASRGTVDTQYF. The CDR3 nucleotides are TGCGCCAGCAGGGGGACGGTAGATACGCAGTATTTT.

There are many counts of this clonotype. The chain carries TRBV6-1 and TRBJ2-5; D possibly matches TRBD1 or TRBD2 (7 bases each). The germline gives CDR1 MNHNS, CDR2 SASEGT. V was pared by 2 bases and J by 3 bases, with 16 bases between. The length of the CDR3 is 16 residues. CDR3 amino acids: CASSELEGAGEETQYF. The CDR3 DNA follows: TGTGCCAGCAGTGAATTGGAGGGGGCGGGGGAAGAGACCCAGTACTTC.

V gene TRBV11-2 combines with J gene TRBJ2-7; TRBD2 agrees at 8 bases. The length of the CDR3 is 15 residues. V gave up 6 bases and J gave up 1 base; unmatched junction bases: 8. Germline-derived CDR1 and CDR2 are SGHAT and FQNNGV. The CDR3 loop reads CASRITSGASYEQYF. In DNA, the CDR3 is TGTGCCAGCAGAATAACTAGCGGCGCTTCCTACGAGCAGTACTTC.

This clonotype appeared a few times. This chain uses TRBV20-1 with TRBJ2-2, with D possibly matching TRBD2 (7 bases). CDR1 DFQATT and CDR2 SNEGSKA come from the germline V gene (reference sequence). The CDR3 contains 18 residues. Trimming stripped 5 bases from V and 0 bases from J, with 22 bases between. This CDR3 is CSALLTRGGTSNTGELFF. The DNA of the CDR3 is TGCAGTGCTCTCCTCACTAGGGGGGGGACCTCGAACACCGGGGAGCTGTTTTTT.

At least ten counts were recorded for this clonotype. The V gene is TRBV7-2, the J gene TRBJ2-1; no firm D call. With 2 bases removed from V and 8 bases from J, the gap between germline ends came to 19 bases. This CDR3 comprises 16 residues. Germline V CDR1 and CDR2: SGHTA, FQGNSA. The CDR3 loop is CASSLNPALRVDEQFF. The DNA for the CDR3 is TGTGCCAGCAGCTTAAATCCAGCCCTACGGGTGGATGAGCAGTTCTTC.

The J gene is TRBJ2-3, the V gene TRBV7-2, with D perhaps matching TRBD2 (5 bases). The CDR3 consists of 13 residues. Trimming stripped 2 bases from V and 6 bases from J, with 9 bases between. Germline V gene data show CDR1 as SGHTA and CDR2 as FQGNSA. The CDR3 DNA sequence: TGTGCCAGCAGCTTATTCGGGAAGGATACGCAGTATTTT. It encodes CASSLFGKDTQYF.